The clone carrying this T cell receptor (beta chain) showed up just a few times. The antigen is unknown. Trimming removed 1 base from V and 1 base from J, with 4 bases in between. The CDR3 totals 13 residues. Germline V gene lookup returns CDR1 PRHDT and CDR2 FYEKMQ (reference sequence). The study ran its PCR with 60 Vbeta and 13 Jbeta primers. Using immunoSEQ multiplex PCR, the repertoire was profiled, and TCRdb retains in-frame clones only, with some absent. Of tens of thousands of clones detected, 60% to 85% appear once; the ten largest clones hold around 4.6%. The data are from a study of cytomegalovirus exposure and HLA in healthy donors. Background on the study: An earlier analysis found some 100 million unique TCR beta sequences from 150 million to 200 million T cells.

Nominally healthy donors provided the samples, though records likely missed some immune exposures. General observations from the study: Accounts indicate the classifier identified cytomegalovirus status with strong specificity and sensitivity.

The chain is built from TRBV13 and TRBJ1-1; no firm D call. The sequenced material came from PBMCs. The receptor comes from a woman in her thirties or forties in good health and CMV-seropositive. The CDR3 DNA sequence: TGTGCCAGCAGCTTAGACAGGAACACTGAAGCTTTCTTT. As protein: CASSLDRNTEAFF. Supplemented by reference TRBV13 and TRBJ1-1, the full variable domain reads AAGVIQSPRHLIKEKRETATLKCYPIPRHDTVYWYQQGPGQDPQFLISFYEKMQSDKGSIPDRFSAQQFSDYHSELNMSSLELGDSALYFCASSLDRNTEAFFGQGTRLTVV.